The source of this T cell receptor (beta chain) is a study of cytomegalovirus exposure and HLA in healthy donors. Study context: There were 117 million unique TCR beta sequences, drawn from 200 million or so T cells, in an earlier analysis.

The PCR employed 60 Vbeta primers together with 13 Jbeta primers. Generated by immunoSEQ multiplex PCR, the TCRdb table keeps only in-frame clones and is missing some. The sample holds roughly 120,000 clones, about 76% seen once. A word on this clone: Its specificity is unknown.

V was trimmed by 5 bases and J by 7 bases, leaving 15 bases between them. The CDR3 has 13 residues. Germline V gene data show CDR1 as MNHEY and CDR2 as SVGAGI. These donors, healthy bone marrow donors, were studied. Donors sampled were nominally healthy, though unrecorded immune exposures were likely. General study points: Reportedly, cytomegalovirus status was diagnosed with high sensitivity and specificity.

The chain combines TRBV6-5 with TRBJ2-7; D may be TRBD2 (5 bases). The sequencing input was PBMCs. This receptor was obtained from a man aged 35-49 years in good health and CMV-seropositive. The CDR3 DNA is TGTGCCAGCAGTCGCGGGTCCCCAGGAGAGCAGTACTTC. Encoded protein: CASSRGSPGEQYF.